One and the same sample provided the 27 T cell receptor beta chains below, sequenced in a study of T cell changes during pregnancy in multiple sclerosis. Measured with immunoSEQ multiplex PCR; TCRdb has only the in-frame clones, and not every one. The table records tens of thousands of clones, 91% of them present only once. Sequencing was performed on CD4+ T cells from peripheral blood mononuclear cells, taken after pregnancy. The receptors derive from a female donor in good health, enrolled as a control in a pregnancy study.

The CDR3 DNA reads as TGTGCCAGCAGCTTCCTTGGACAGAAGCCCCCCCATGGTATGAACACTGAAGCTTTCTTT. As protein: CASSFLGQKPPHGMNTEAFF. The chain employs TRBV7-7 and TRBJ1-1, with D maybe TRBD1 (6 bases). Between the trimmed V and J ends, which lost 3 bases and 0 bases, there was a span of 26 bases. This CDR3 is 20 amino acids long. Germline CDR1 and CDR2: SSHAT and FNYEAQ (reference sequence).

V and J are TRBV7-9 and TRBJ2-7; TRBD2 is a possible D gene (6 bases). Trimming pared 5 bases from V and 4 bases from J, leaving 6 bases between. The CDR3 consists of 11 residues. The germline CDR1 and CDR2 sequences are SEHNR and FQNEAQ (reference sequence). CDR3 in DNA: TGTGCCAGCAGCCGGGAGTACGAGCAGTACTTC. Amino acids: CASSREYEQYF.

This rearrangement joins TRBV7-6 to TRBJ2-5; tentative D call: TRBD2 (6 bases). CDR3 length equals 14 residues. Trimming pared 5 bases from V and 2 bases from J, leaving 12 bases between. Germline V gives CDR1 SGHVS, CDR2 FNYEAQ. The CDR3: CASSPRERQETQYF. CDR3 DNA sequence: TGTGCCAGCAGCCCTCGGGAGAGGCAAGAGACCCAGTACTTC.

The rearrangement uses TRBV2 and TRBJ2-7, with 10 positions matching TRBD2. This CDR3 is 13 amino acids long. J gave up 3 bases and V 6 bases, and 2 bases lay outside the gene matches. Germline loops: CDR1 SNHLY, CDR2 FYNNEI. This CDR3 is CASRRLAGYEQYF. The CDR3 nucleotides read TGTGCCAGCAGACGACTAGCGGGCTACGAGCAGTACTTC.

The chain recombines TRBV5-1 with TRBJ2-7, with 8 bases aligning to TRBD1. V was pared by 6 bases and J by 3 bases, with 8 bases of the junction left unmatched. The CDR3 extends over 14 amino acids. Germline V gene lookup returns CDR1 SGHRS and CDR2 YFSETQ. As DNA, the CDR3 is TGCGCCAGCACTCACGGCACAGGGGGCTACGAGCAGTACTTC. Amino acid sequence: CASTHGTGGYEQYF.

The chain joins TRBV10-3 to TRBJ1-1, with D possibly matching TRBD1 (6 bases). Germline loops: CDR1 ENHRY, CDR2 SYGVKD. Deletions cut 6 bases from V and 0 bases from J, with 14 bases between. The CDR3 length is 15 residues. CDR3 residues: CAIRGNRELNTEAFF. As DNA, the CDR3 is TGTGCCATCAGGGGTAACAGGGAACTGAACACTGAAGCTTTCTTT.

The genes are TRBV30 and TRBJ1-2; D uncertain. Germline V gene sequence: CDR1 GTSNPN, CDR2 SVGIG (reference sequence). This CDR3 comprises 12 residues. Trimming shortened V by 5 bases and J by 5 bases, and 12 bases separated the two germline ends. The CDR3 spells CAWDGDGYGYTF. In DNA form, the CDR3 reads TGTGCCTGGGACGGGGATGGGTATGGCTACACCTTC.

This clone has a single count. V and J are TRBV14 and TRBJ2-1; a possible D gene is TRBD2 (5 bases). The V end lost 1 base, the J end lost 3 bases, and 10 bases lay between the germline ends. The germline V gene has CDR1 SGHDN and CDR2 FVKESK. The CDR3 consists of 15 residues. DNA of the CDR3: TGTGCCAGCAGCCAAGCCGGGGTAGTCTACAATGAGCAGTTCTTC. Its translation: CASSQAGVVYNEQFF.

This clone was picked up one time. The chain recombines TRBV5-5 with TRBJ1-1; D is unresolved. Germline V gives CDR1 SGHKS, CDR2 YYEKEE (reference sequence). V dropped 1 base and J dropped 0 bases, with 16 bases sitting between them. CDR3 length equals 17 residues. CDR3 sequence reads: CASSLRFRSTLNTEAFF. The CDR3 DNA sequence: TGTGCCAGCAGCTTGAGGTTTAGGAGCACTTTGAACACTGAAGCTTTCTTT.

This chain links TRBV5-4 with TRBJ1-6, with TRBD1 matching 7 bases. The V segment lost 2 bases and the J segment 10 bases; nucleotides outside the gene matches: 12. Germline CDR1 is SGHNT and CDR2 is YYREEE (reference sequence). This CDR3 region has 16 residues. This CDR3 is CASSFPMTGPNSPLHF. The CDR3 DNA reads as TGTGCCAGCAGCTTCCCAATGACAGGGCCAAACTCACCCCTCCACTTT.

The chain has TRBV4-1 and TRBJ2-5; the match to TRBD1 covers 8 bases. There are 18 residues in the CDR3. The V and J ends lost 0 bases and 5 bases, in that order; junction bases with no gene match: 14. Germline-derived CDR1 and CDR2 are MGHRA and YSYEKL. Here the CDR3 DNA reads TGCGCCAGCAGCCAAGATCTGTTATTGCAGGGGGCGACGGAGACCCAGTACTTC. Protein sequence: CASSQDLLLQGATETQYF.

The chain recombines TRBV19 with TRBJ1-5; 9 bases are a match to TRBD1. There are 16 residues in the CDR3. Trimming took 2 bases from V and 3 from J; bases not matched to a gene: 5. The V gene's germline CDR1 is LNHDA and CDR2 SQIVND (reference sequence). The CDR3 coding sequence is TGTGCCAGTAGTATACCCGGGACAGGGAACAATCAGCCCCAGCATTTT. Its protein product is CASSIPGTGNNQPQHF.

This clone was detected a few times. V is TRBV19 and J is TRBJ1-2, with TRBD1 as a possible D gene (6 bases). Between the trimmed V and J ends, which lost 5 bases and 2 bases, there was a span of 9 bases. The CDR3 has 13 residues. Germline V CDR1 and CDR2: LNHDA, SQIVND (reference sequence). For the CDR3, the DNA is TGTGCCAGTAGTGTGAGGGGGAACTATGGCTACACCTTC. Protein sequence: CASSVRGNYGYTF. Variable domain in full (rest from reference TRBV19 and TRBJ1-2): DGGITQSPKYLFRKEGQNVTLSCEQNLNHDAMYWYRQDPGQGLRLIYYSQIVNDFQKGDIAEGYSVSREKKESFPLTVTSAQKNPTAFYLCASSVRGNYGYTFGSGTRLTVV.

The V call is TRBV7-7, the J call TRBJ2-2, with TRBD1 identical over 7 bases. Germline V gene data show CDR1 as SSHAT and CDR2 as FNYEAQ (reference sequence). The junction had 6 bases not matched to a gene; V was cut back by 4 bases and J by 7 bases. The CDR3 covers 14 residues. The CDR3 sequence: CASSSTGYGGELFF. The CDR3 region has the DNA TGTGCCAGCAGCTCGACAGGGTACGGCGGGGAGCTGTTTTTT.

The rearrangement links TRBV9 to TRBJ2-2; 8 bases are shared with TRBD2. Trimming took 3 bases from V and 4 from J; bases not matched to a gene: 5. From germline, CDR1 is SGDLS and CDR2 YYNGEE. The CDR3 spans 15 residues. This CDR3 reads CASSATGTSTGELFF. The CDR3 nucleotides are TGTGCCAGCAGCGCAACCGGGACTAGCACCGGGGAGCTGTTTTTT. The full variable domain, rest sourced from reference TRBV9 and TRBJ2-2, is DSGVTQTPKHLITATGQRVTLRCSPRSGDLSVYWYQQSLDQGLQFLIQYYNGEERAKGNILERFSAQQFPDLHSELNLSSLELGDSALYFCASSATGTSTGELFFGEGSRLTVL.

This chain connects TRBV27 to TRBJ2-7; 9 nucleotides line up with TRBD1. CDR1 is MNHEY, CDR2 SMNVEV, per germline (reference sequence). This CDR3 comprises 13 residues. With V trimmed by 6 bases and J by 7 bases, 7 bases remained unmatched. CDR3: CASSDRGGWEQYF. As DNA, the CDR3 is TGTGCCAGCAGCGACAGGGGGGGATGGGAGCAGTACTTC.

The chain employs TRBV23-1 and TRBJ2-7; weak D call: TRBD2 (6 bases). TRBV23-1 is recorded as an ORF, its role being uncertain. V gave up 0 bases and J gave up 6 bases, with 12 bases separating them. CDR3 length equals 14 residues. CDR3 sequence reads: CASSQSGGRSEQYF. The CDR3 DNA sequence: TGCGCCAGCAGTCAATCTGGAGGGAGAAGCGAGCAGTACTTC.

This clone appeared once. The chain combines TRBV28 with TRBJ1-1, with D possibly matching TRBD1 (5 bases). This CDR3 is built from 15 residues. Germline CDR1 MDHEN, CDR2 SYDVKM. The V end lost 6 bases, the J end lost 1 base, and 15 bases lay between the germline ends. DNA of the CDR3: TGTGCCAGCAGCATGGGGGGGATTACGAACACTGAAGCTTTCTTT. This encodes CASSMGGITNTEAFF.

The chain is built from TRBV7-2 and TRBJ1-5; the match to TRBD1 covers 7 bases. Germline V gene data show CDR1 as SGHTA and CDR2 as FQGNSA. After removal of 4 bases from V and 4 bases from J, the junction contained 7 bases not matched to a gene. The CDR3 is 15 residues long. The CDR3 DNA reads TGTGCCAGCAGCTCGACAGGGCAATGGAATCAGCCCCAGCATTTT. This encodes CASSSTGQWNQPQHF. The whole variable domain, filled in from reference TRBV7-2 and TRBJ1-5, reads GAGVSQSPSNKVTEKGKDVELRCDPISGHTALYWYRQSLGQGLEFLIYFQGNSAPDKSGLPSDRFSAERTGGSVSTLTIQRTQQEDSAVYLCASSSTGQWNQPQHFGDGTRLSIL.

This clone has only one observation. The J gene is TRBJ2-7, the V gene TRBV19; D possibly corresponds to TRBD1 (6 bases). Germline V gene sequence: CDR1 LNHDA, CDR2 SQIVND (reference sequence). The V end was cut by 9 bases, the J end by 0 bases, with 12 bases between. CDR3 length: 13 residues. Here the CDR3 DNA reads TGTGCCAGCGGTGGACAGAGCTCCTACGAGCAGTACTTC. Encoded protein: CASGGQSSYEQYF.

This clone was picked up a small number of times. The chain combines TRBV15 with TRBJ1-6; 7 positions agree with TRBD1. The CDR3 extends over 16 amino acids. V shed 3 bases and J 8 bases; nucleotides not matched to a gene: 10. Germline CDR1 reads LNHNV; CDR2 reads YYDKDF (reference sequence). The CDR3 loop is CATSRGQPSGDSPLHF. CDR3 DNA sequence: TGTGCCACCAGCAGGGGACAGCCGTCAGGGGATTCACCCCTCCACTTT.

The chain uses TRBV11-3 and TRBJ2-1; 11 bases map to TRBD2. This CDR3 has 16 amino acids. CDR1 is SGHNT and CDR2 is YENEEA in the germline V gene. The trim removed 4 bases at V and 9 bases at J, leaving 11 bases unmatched. The DNA of the CDR3 is TGTGCCAGCAGCTGGATAGCGGGAGGGCCTTCCACTGAGCAGTTCTTC. As protein: CASSWIAGGPSTEQFF.

As DNA, the CDR3 is TGTGCCACCAGACAGGGGGCTAACGAGCAGTACTTC. The encoded protein is CATRQGANEQYF. The gene calls are TRBV15 and TRBJ2-7; 9 nucleotides match TRBD1. CDR1 is LNHNV and CDR2 is YYDKDF in the germline V gene (reference sequence). V shed 6 bases and J 5 bases; nucleotides not matched to a gene: 2. CDR3 length: 12 amino acids.

This clone was seen a handful of times. The chain is built from TRBV9 and TRBJ1-1, with a tentative D call TRBD1 (6 bases). CDR3 length equals 14 residues. The V gene's germline CDR1 is SGDLS and CDR2 YYNGEE. Trimming shortened V by 2 bases and J by 0 bases, and 8 bases separated the two germline ends. In DNA form, the CDR3 reads TGTGCCAGCAGCGTCGGGACATTGAACACTGAAGCTTTCTTT. This encodes CASSVGTLNTEAFF.

This chain links TRBV19 with TRBJ1-6; the D gene is possibly TRBD1 (6 bases). The CDR3 sequence is 14 residues long. Germline CDR1 and CDR2: LNHDA and SQIVND (reference sequence). V lost 4 bases, J lost 7 bases, and 11 bases lay in between. In DNA, the CDR3 is TGTGCCAGTAGTAGAACAGGGTGGAATTCACCCCTCCACTTT. Amino acid sequence: CASSRTGWNSPLHF.

The CDR3 DNA sequence: TGTGCCACCAGCAGGGACAGGGGGAGGTACGAGCAGTACTTC. Translation: CATSRDRGRYEQYF. The V call is TRBV15, the J call TRBJ2-7; 10 bases agree with TRBD1. The CDR3 is made up of 14 amino acids. Losses at the gene ends were 3 bases for V and 4 bases for J; bases not matched to a gene: 3. From germline, CDR1 is LNHNV and CDR2 YYDKDF (reference sequence).

The chain recombines TRBV28 with TRBJ2-1, with 10 bases that match TRBD2. V shed 6 bases and J 1 base; nucleotides not matched to a gene: 6. The CDR3 spans 16 residues. Per germline, CDR1 MDHEN and CDR2 SYDVKM. The CDR3 nucleotides are TGTGCCAGCAGCCTCGCTAGCGGGGGATCCTACAATGAGCAGTTCTTC. The encoded protein is CASSLASGGSYNEQFF.